This entry describes one T cell receptor (beta chain). Antigen specificity is unknown. The germline V gene has CDR1 GTSNPN and CDR2 SVGIG (reference sequence). Trimming stripped 8 bases from V and 2 bases from J, with 17 bases between. There are 14 residues in the CDR3. Generated by immunoSEQ multiplex PCR, the TCRdb table keeps only in-frame clones and is missing some. The sample records over 50,000 clones, 75% to 90% being singletons. These data originate in a study of a mutant IDH1 vaccine in newly diagnosed glioma. General observations from the study: Any relationship between pseudoprogression and changes in top peripheral T cell clonotypes seemed absent.

Regarding time point: week 5, during vaccination. The content of each vaccine dose was 300 ug of mutant IDH1 20-mer peptide, and topical imiquimod accompanied it. The sample was PBMCs, taken from a glioma patient whose treatment included an IDH1 peptide vaccine. The rearrangement links TRBV30 to TRBJ2-3, with D perhaps matching TRBD1 or TRBD2 (6 bases each). The sequence derives from a woman between 35 and 50 years old with glioma. The chain's CDR3 is CAGTRGLSTDTQYF. CDR3 coding DNA: TGTGCCGGAACCCGGGGGCTCTCCACAGATACGCAGTATTTT.